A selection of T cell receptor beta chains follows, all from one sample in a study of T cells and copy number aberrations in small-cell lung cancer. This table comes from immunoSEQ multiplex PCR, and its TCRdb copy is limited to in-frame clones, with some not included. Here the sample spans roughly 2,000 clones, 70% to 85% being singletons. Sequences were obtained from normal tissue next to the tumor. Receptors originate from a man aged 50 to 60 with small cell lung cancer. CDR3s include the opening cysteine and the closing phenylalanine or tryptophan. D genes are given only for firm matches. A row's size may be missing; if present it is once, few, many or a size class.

CDR3: CASSWAGISSTDTQYF
DNA: TGCGCCAGCAGCTGGGCAGGCATCTCTAGCACAGATACGCAGTATTTT
size: -
V: TRBV5-1
J: TRBJ2-3
D: -

CDR3: CASSLVPDSYYEQYF
DNA: TGTGCCAGCAGCTTAGTGCCTGACAGTTACTACGAGCAGTACTTC
size: -
V: TRBV7-2
J: TRBJ2-7
D: -

CDR3: CASRPHGTLYGYTF
DNA: TGTGCCAGCAGACCACATGGGACCCTCTATGGCTACACCTTC
size: -
V: TRBV27
J: TRBJ1-2
D: -

CDR3: CASSLDLRGEAFF
DNA: TGTGCCAGCAGTTTAGACCTCAGGGGTGAAGCTTTCTTT
size: -
V: TRBV28
J: TRBJ1-1
D: -

CDR3: CASSDNRGINEKLFF
DNA: TGTGCCAGCAGCGATAACAGGGGCATTAATGAAAAACTGTTTTTT
size: -
V: TRBV5-4
J: TRBJ1-4
D: TRBD1

CDR3: CASSVTGIGELFF
DNA: TGCGCCAGCAGCGTCACAGGGATCGGGGAGCTGTTTTTT
size: -
V: TRBV5-1
J: TRBJ2-2
D: -

CDR3: CASSRPGTGELFF
DNA: TGTGCCAGCAGCCGCCCAGGCACCGGGGAGCTGTTTTTT
size: -
V: TRBV11-3
J: TRBJ2-2
D: -

CDR3: CAWSAGTSTNEKLFF
DNA: TGTGCCTGGAGCGCCGGGACCTCAACTAATGAAAAACTGTTTTTT
size: -
V: TRBV30
J: TRBJ1-4
D: -

CDR3: CASRPRTTESGANVLTF
DNA: TGCGCCAGCAGGCCTCGGACAACCGAATCTGGGGCCAACGTCCTGACTTTC
size: -
V: TRBV5-1
J: TRBJ2-6
D: -

CDR3: CASSPRGENTEAFF
DNA: TGTGCCAGCTCCCCGAGGGGGGAGAACACTGAAGCTTTCTTT
size: -
V: TRBV18
J: TRBJ1-1
D: -

CDR3: CASSYSGQPQHF
DNA: TGTGCCAGCAGTTACTCGGGTCAGCCACAGCATTTT
size: -
V: TRBV6-5
J: TRBJ1-5
D: -

CDR3: CSVEGGVGNGETQYF
DNA: TGCAGCGTTGAAGGAGGTGTCGGGAATGGGGAGACCCAGTACTTC
size: -
V: TRBV29-1
J: TRBJ2-5
D: -

CDR3: CASSPLIAGGPEQFF
DNA: TGTGCCAGCAGCCCCCTGATAGCGGGAGGGCCCGAGCAGTTCTTC
size: -
V: TRBV5-4
J: TRBJ2-1
D: TRBD2

CDR3: CASSLSSSWATNEKLFF
DNA: TGTGCCAGCAGCTTATCTTCTTCCTGGGCAACTAATGAAAAACTGTTTTTT
size: -
V: TRBV7-9
J: TRBJ1-4
D: -

CDR3: CASSETRDGNTIYF
DNA: TGTGCCAGCAGCGAGACCAGGGATGGAAACACCATATATTTT
size: few
V: TRBV6-1
J: TRBJ1-3
D: -

CDR3: CAISERADTYEQYF
DNA: TGTGCCATCAGTGAGAGGGCCGATACGTACGAGCAGTACTTC
size: -
V: TRBV10-3
J: TRBJ2-7
D: -

CDR3: CASSDKGTGDTQYF
DNA: TGTGCCAGCAGTGATAAAGGGACAGGAGATACGCAGTATTTT
size: few
V: TRBV6-4
J: TRBJ2-3
D: TRBD1

CDR3: CASSSGGQGNQPQHF
DNA: TGTGCCAGCAGCTCAGGCGGACAGGGCAATCAGCCCCAGCATTTT
size: -
V: TRBV9
J: TRBJ1-5
D: TRBD1

CDR3: CASSKDGEGGSREQYF
DNA: TGTGCCAGCAGCAAAGATGGAGAAGGGGGCTCGCGCGAGCAGTACTTC
size: few
V: TRBV21-1
J: TRBJ2-7
D: -

CDR3: CASSPGLNYGYTF
DNA: TGTGCCAGCAGTCCGGGACTCAACTATGGCTACACCTTC
size: -
V: TRBV2
J: TRBJ1-2
D: -

CDR3: CAWSVARDPFNTF
DNA: TGTGCCTGGAGTGTAGCCAGGGACCCATTTAACACCTTC
size: once
V: TRBV30
J: TRBJ1-2
D: -

CDR3: CASSTEGTGTEAFF
DNA: TGTGCCAGCAGTACGGAGGGTACAGGGACTGAAGCTTTCTTT
size: -
V: TRBV6-1
J: TRBJ1-1
D: -

CDR3: CSVETHEQFF
DNA: TGCAGCGTTGAAACCCATGAGCAGTTCTTC
size: -
V: TRBV29-1
J: TRBJ2-1
D: -

CDR3: CSVLGSGRPRTYEQYF
DNA: TGCAGCGTTTTGGGTAGCGGGAGGCCAAGAACCTACGAGCAGTACTTC
size: -
V: TRBV29-1
J: TRBJ2-7
D: TRBD2

CDR3: CASSPLPDGSTEAFF
DNA: TGTGCCAGCAGTCCTCTCCCGGACGGAAGCACTGAAGCTTTCTTT
size: -
V: TRBV27
J: TRBJ1-1
D: -

CDR3: CASSPEGQGGYTF
DNA: TGCGCCAGCAGCCCCGAGGGTCAGGGGGGCTACACCTTC
size: once
V: TRBV5-1
J: TRBJ1-2
D: -

CDR3: CAISESDYAGDGDGETQYF
DNA: TGTGCCATCAGTGAGTCTGACTACGCGGGTGACGGAGACGGAGAGACCCAGTACTTC
size: -
V: TRBV10-3
J: TRBJ2-5
D: -

CDR3: CASVGRSTEAFF
DNA: TGTGCCAGCGTGGGACGTAGCACTGAAGCTTTCTTT
size: -
V: TRBV6-5
J: TRBJ1-1
D: -

CDR3: CSVAPVVGNEKLFF
DNA: TGCAGCGTTGCCCCAGTAGTCGGAAATGAAAAACTGTTTTTT
size: few
V: TRBV29-1
J: TRBJ1-4
D: -

CDR3: CASRTIGELFF
DNA: TGTGCCAGCAGGACGATCGGGGAGCTGTTTTTT
size: -
V: TRBV28
J: TRBJ2-2
D: -

CDR3: CASSGLYEQYF
DNA: TGTGCCAGCAGCGGACTCTACGAGCAGTACTTC
size: -
V: TRBV6-6
J: TRBJ2-7
D: -

CDR3: CASGSPRVNTEAFF
DNA: TGTGCTAGTGGTTCGCCCCGGGTGAACACTGAAGCTTTCTTT
size: -
V: TRBV12-5
J: TRBJ1-1
D: -

CDR3: CASSLDRGGELFF
DNA: TGTGCCAGCAGTTTGGACAGGGGCGGGGAGCTGTTTTTT
size: -
V: TRBV28
J: TRBJ2-2
D: TRBD1

CDR3: CASSPSGTSSYEQYF
DNA: TGTGCCAGCAGTCCTAGCGGGACTTCCTCCTACGAGCAGTACTTC
size: -
V: TRBV9
J: TRBJ2-7
D: TRBD2

CDR3: CASRAGTAYGYTF
DNA: TGTGCCAGCAGAGCCGGGACAGCTTATGGCTACACCTTC
size: -
V: TRBV28
J: TRBJ1-2
D: TRBD1

CDR3: CASSEALFGRGYEQYF
DNA: TGTGCCAGCAGTGAAGCGCTATTCGGGAGAGGGTACGAGCAGTACTTC
size: -
V: TRBV6-1
J: TRBJ2-7
D: -

CDR3: CSVEDSVRNEQFF
DNA: TGCAGCGTTGAGGATAGCGTCCGTAATGAGCAGTTCTTC
size: -
V: TRBV29-1
J: TRBJ2-1
D: -

CDR3: CASSYTGSAEAFF
DNA: TGTGCCAGCAGCTATACAGGGTCCGCTGAAGCTTTCTTT
size: -
V: TRBV5-5
J: TRBJ1-1
D: -

CDR3: CASSSPMGEQFF
DNA: TGTGCCAGCAGCTCCCCAATGGGTGAGCAGTTCTTC
size: -
V: TRBV7-6
J: TRBJ2-1
D: -

CDR3: CAWSAQVNSDTEAFF
DNA: TGTGCCTGGAGTGCCCAAGTTAACAGTGACACTGAAGCTTTCTTT
size: -
V: TRBV30
J: TRBJ1-1
D: -

CDR3: CASSPQDRGIGNTIYF
DNA: TGCGCCAGCAGCCCCCAGGACAGGGGTATTGGAAACACCATATATTTT
size: -
V: TRBV4-1
J: TRBJ1-3
D: TRBD1

CDR3: CASRRTSGYTQYF
DNA: TGTGCCAGCAGGCGTACTAGTGGATATACGCAGTATTTT
size: -
V: TRBV2
J: TRBJ2-3
D: -

CDR3: CASSVDLREETQYF
DNA: TGTGCCAGCAGCGTAGATCTCAGGGAAGAGACCCAGTACTTC
size: -
V: TRBV9
J: TRBJ2-5
D: -

CDR3: CASSYRLASAPYEQYF
DNA: TGTGCCAGCAGTTACCGACTAGCATCAGCCCCCTACGAGCAGTACTTC
size: -
V: TRBV6-5
J: TRBJ2-7
D: TRBD2

CDR3: CASQAGGAYEQYF
DNA: TGTGCCAGCCAAGCGGGAGGGGCCTACGAGCAGTACTTC
size: -
V: TRBV28
J: TRBJ2-7
D: TRBD2

CDR3: CASSPTVYYGYTF
DNA: TGTGCCAGCAGTCCGACAGTTTACTATGGCTACACCTTC
size: -
V: TRBV28
J: TRBJ1-2
D: -

CDR3: CASSIDRATGLYEQYF
DNA: TGTGCCAGTAGTATAGATCGGGCAACGGGTTTGTACGAGCAGTACTTC
size: -
V: TRBV19
J: TRBJ2-7
D: -

CDR3: CASSSGGTNEKLFF
DNA: TGTGCCAGCAGTTCAGGGGGAACTAATGAAAAACTGTTTTTT
size: -
V: TRBV6-5
J: TRBJ1-4
D: TRBD1